This TCR beta chain was sequenced during a study of shared clonotypes between healthy human individuals. The method was immunoSEQ multiplex PCR; TCRdb's version includes in-frame clones alone and lacks a portion of them. The sample lists 2 million to 3 million clones, about 92% seen once, with around 0.15% in the top ten. The CDR3 runs 14 residues. Germline V gene sequence: CDR1 SNHLY, CDR2 FYNNEI. Trimming took 7 bases from V and 7 from J; bases not matched to a gene: 7. The receptor was derived from a young man in good health. The sample consisted of naive CD4+ T cells sorted from blood. Subset denoted: CD45RA+ positively selected. The chain carries TRBV2 and TRBJ2-3; the match to TRBD1 covers 11 bases. CDR3 residues: CASNEDRGRNTQYF. The DNA for the CDR3 is TGTGCCAGCAACGAGGACAGGGGGCGAAATACGCAGTATTTT.